These T cell receptor beta chains were read from a single sample in a study of T cells after posttransplantation cyclophosphamide. Method: immunoSEQ multiplex PCR; TCRdb's copy keeps in-frame clones and lacks some. The specimen has some 5,000 clones, none found just once. The starting material was PBMCs, obtained after allogeneic stem cell transplant with posttransplant cyclophosphamide. These receptors were collected from a female patient in her 30s who received an allogeneic stem cell transplant from an unrelated donor, was CMV-positive, and had acute and chronic GVHD. Part of the T cell pool may stem from the graft donor. CDR3s leave out the opening cysteine and the closing phenylalanine or tryptophan. The size entry is marked missing in some rows and otherwise reads once, few, many or a size class.

clone size,J gene,V gene,CDR3 protein
many,TRBJ1-2,TRBV9,ASSVETGTNYGYT
many,TRBJ1-2,TRBV11-2,ASSLEADGYT
medium-sized,TRBJ1-1,TRBV7-9,ASSSIDRGRGTEAF
many,TRBJ2-5,TRBV19,ASSMRGRSVGKTQY
many,TRBJ1-5,TRBV19,ASSIPQGGGQPQH
many,TRBJ2-5,TRBV30,AWSTGRTQETQY
many,TRBJ2-7,TRBV5-1,ASSLGASGWGSQYEQY
many,TRBJ2-7,TRBV7-2,ASSFGLAGTEQY
many,TRBJ1-1,TRBV2,ASRTFGQELRDTEAF
many,TRBJ1-2,TRBV7-9,ASSLAVDRGGGYT
many,TRBJ2-7,TRBV10-3,ASRGAGAHSYEQY
many,TRBJ2-7,TRBV4-1,ASSQEGGFSYEQY
many,TRBJ1-3,TRBV18,ASSPRTGPSGNTIY
many,TRBJ1-5,TRBV7-9,ASSLTGNQPQH
-,TRBJ2-1,TRBV25-1,ASSPQGTTRNEQF
many,TRBJ2-3,TRBV27,ASSLQGTADTQY